The rows below give T cell receptor beta chains drawn from one sample of a study of blood T cell repertoires in COVID-19. The data were produced by immunoSEQ multiplex PCR, yet TCRdb's version contains in-frame clones alone and is incomplete. The sample includes roughly 240,000 clones, about 91% seen only once; the top ten take 2% to 2.5%. What was sequenced was PBMCs or T cells enriched from blood (not recorded which). Receptors were obtained from a woman aged 40 to 55 with acute COVID-19. Both conserved end residues are part of each CDR3. D genes are given only for firm matches. Where a row states a size, it is once, few, many or the class of an expanded clone; other rows omit it.

cdr3_nt cdr3_aa v_call clone_size j_call d_call
TGTGCCAGCCGGGACAGGGGGTGGTTGAACACTGAAGCTTTCTTT CASRDRGWLNTEAFF TRBV2 few TRBJ1-1 TRBD1
TGTGCCAGCAGCCCCGGGACAGGGAACACTGAAGCTTTCTTT CASSPGTGNTEAFF TRBV11-1 . TRBJ1-1 TRBD1
TGTGCCAGTAGTATTGGACAGGGGATCGGCAATCAGCCCCAGCATTTT CASSIGQGIGNQPQHF TRBV19 . TRBJ1-5 TRBD1
TGTGCCAGCAGCTTAGCCGGAGCACGCTCTGGAAACACCATATATTTT CASSLAGARSGNTIYF TRBV7-2 once TRBJ1-3 .
TGTGCCAGCAGCCAAGACGGGGGACAGGGTAATGGCTACACCTTC CASSQDGGQGNGYTF TRBV4-2 . TRBJ1-2 TRBD1
TGTGCCAGCAGCTTGTCTACCTATCAGCCCCAGCATTTT CASSLSTYQPQHF TRBV5-6 . TRBJ1-5 .
TGCGCCAGCAGCTTGGGGGAGAATCAGCCCCAGCATTTT CASSLGENQPQHF TRBV5-1 . TRBJ1-5 .
TGTGCCAGCAGCCACCCGGTTTCGGGGGTCGGATTTAAGAATACGCAGTATTTT CASSHPVSGVGFKNTQYF TRBV14 . TRBJ2-3 .
TGTGCCTGGAGTGTACGGGGATCTGGAAACACCATATATTTT CAWSVRGSGNTIYF TRBV30 . TRBJ1-3 .
TGCGCCAGCAGCCCGGGGACAGGGAACAATTCACCCCTCCACTTT CASSPGTGNNSPLHF TRBV5-1 . TRBJ1-6 TRBD1
TGTGCCAGCAGTTTAGGGCTGAACACTGAAGCTTTCTTT CASSLGLNTEAFF TRBV27 . TRBJ1-1 .
TGTGCCAGCAGTTTTCCCAGCGGGGGGAATGAGCAGTTCTTC CASSFPSGGNEQFF TRBV27 . TRBJ2-1 TRBD2
TGTGCCAGCAGCCAAGTCCCTCCAGCGGGGGCAGAGACCCAGTACTTC CASSQVPPAGAETQYF TRBV3-1/TRBV3-2 . TRBJ2-5 TRBD2
TGTGCCACCAGTGATTCAAGACAGGGAGGCACTGAAGCTTTCTTT CATSDSRQGGTEAFF TRBV24-1 . TRBJ1-1 TRBD1
TGTGCCAGTAGTACCCTAGGGGGCGCAAACAATGAGCAGTTCTTC CASSTLGGANNEQFF TRBV19 . TRBJ2-1 TRBD1
TGTGCCAGCAGTCCCCGACAGGGGGCTGGCAATCAGCCCCAGCATTTT CASSPRQGAGNQPQHF TRBV27 . TRBJ1-5 TRBD1
TGTGCCACCAGTGATTCCAACAGGGGCCCCGAGCAGTACTTC CATSDSNRGPEQYF TRBV24-1 . TRBJ2-7 TRBD1
TGCGCCAGCAGCTTGCAGCGGGAGAGGGTAGATACGCAGTATTTT CASSLQRERVDTQYF TRBV5-1 . TRBJ2-3 TRBD2
TGTGCCAGCACCCCCGGAGGGGCGCGTCGCACTGAAGCTTTCTTT CASTPGGARRTEAFF TRBV27 few TRBJ1-1 .
TGTGCCAGCAGCCGACAGGGGACTAATAATTCACCCCTCCACTTT CASSRQGTNNSPLHF TRBV7-9 . TRBJ1-6 TRBD1
TGTGCCAGTAGTATATTAAGGCGAGGCGGGGGGAACAATGAGCAGTTCTTC CASSILRRGGGNNEQFF TRBV19 . TRBJ2-1 TRBD2
TGTGCCAGCAGCCAAGGGGAGACTAGCGGGAATGAGCAGTTCTTC CASSQGETSGNEQFF TRBV4-2 . TRBJ2-1 TRBD2
TGCGCCAGCAAGACGGGGGGCCGAAACACCGGGGAGCTGTTTTTT CASKTGGRNTGELFF TRBV10-2 . TRBJ2-2 .
TGTGCCAGTAGTCGGTCGACAAGAGCTTTCTTT CASSRSTRAFF TRBV19 . TRBJ1-1 .
TGCGCCAGCAGCCAAGATAGCCCGACCGGGACAGGGGGTGAAAAACTGTTTTTT CASSQDSPTGTGGEKLFF TRBV4-1 . TRBJ1-4 TRBD1
TGTGCCAGCAGTTACATATGGGCGGGAGGGGAAGGTGGCTACACCTTC CASSYIWAGGEGGYTF TRBV6-5 once TRBJ1-2 .
TGCGCCAGCAGTGCCCTTGAGACCCAGTACTTC CASSALETQYF TRBV10-2 . TRBJ2-5 .
TGTGCCAGCAGTGAAGGAGACAGGTTACAAGAGACCCAGTACTTC CASSEGDRLQETQYF TRBV6-1 . TRBJ2-5 .
TGTGCCAGCAGTTATTCGCCGGCACAGATCTATGGCTACACCTTC CASSYSPAQIYGYTF TRBV6-5 . TRBJ1-2 .
TGTGCCAGCAGTGACGGCAGGGTACCGTCTGGCTACACCTTC CASSDGRVPSGYTF TRBV2 . TRBJ1-2 .
TGTGCCAGTAGTACCTCCCCCGACGAGGGCTACGAGCAGTACTTC CASSTSPDEGYEQYF TRBV19 . TRBJ2-7 .
TGTGCCAGCAGCGTAGACGGGGGGGCGTACGAGCAGTACTTC CASSVDGGAYEQYF TRBV9 . TRBJ2-7 TRBD2
TGTGCCAGTTCAACCATGGAGGTCCAAGAGACCCAGTACTTC CASSTMEVQETQYF TRBV19 . TRBJ2-5 .
TGTGCCAGCAGCCCGCCGGGGGGAGGGAAGAGTCAGCCCCAGCATTTT CASSPPGGGKSQPQHF TRBV12-1 . TRBJ1-5 .
TGTGCCAGCAGTTACTCCCTCGGAGGGAACACTGAAGCTTTCTTT CASSYSLGGNTEAFF TRBV6-2/TRBV6-3 . TRBJ1-1 .
TGTGCCAGTAAGGTGGCAGGGTTGTACACTGAAGCTTTCTTT CASKVAGLYTEAFF TRBV19 . TRBJ1-1 .
TGCGCCAGCAGGCTACAGGGGGGGCAAGATACGCAGTATTTT CASRLQGGQDTQYF TRBV10-2 once TRBJ2-3 .
TGTGCCAGCAGCTTGGACGAGACTGCCTACAATGAGCAGTTCTTC CASSLDETAYNEQFF TRBV5-8 . TRBJ2-1 .
TGTGCCAGCAGCAAAAGAATGTGGACAGGGCCTTATGGCTACACCTTC CASSKRMWTGPYGYTF TRBV21-1 few TRBJ1-2 .
TGTGCCAGCAGCCAACCACAGGGGGCAAATGAAAAACTGTTTTTT CASSQPQGANEKLFF TRBV4-2 . TRBJ1-4 TRBD1
TGTGCCAGCAGCTTACGGGAGGGGGTTGACACTGAAGCTTTCTTT CASSLREGVDTEAFF TRBV7-8 . TRBJ1-1 .
TGTGCCAGTCAATCCTTGGGGGACAGCCCCTACGAGCAGTACTTC CASQSLGDSPYEQYF TRBV19 . TRBJ2-7 TRBD1
TGCGCCAGCAGCTTGGGGGCGCAGAACTCTGGAAACACCATATATTTT CASSLGAQNSGNTIYF TRBV5-1 . TRBJ1-3 .
TGCGCCAGCAGCTTGGGGGTGGGGAGACTAAACTACGAGCAGTACTTC CASSLGVGRLNYEQYF TRBV5-1 few TRBJ2-7 .
TGTGCCAGCAGTTATAGCGGATCCGACCTCGATGAGCAGTTCTTC CASSYSGSDLDEQFF TRBV2 . TRBJ2-1 .
TGTGCCAGCTCACCTGGCGACAGGGGGTGGAACTATGGCTACACCTTC CASSPGDRGWNYGYTF TRBV18 . TRBJ1-2 TRBD1
TGTGCCAGTAGTAGTCCGGGACAGGTGTTTGAAAAACTGTTTTTT CASSSPGQVFEKLFF TRBV19 . TRBJ1-4 TRBD1
TGTGCCAGCATCGCGGGACTAGCAACAGATACGCAGTATTTT CASIAGLATDTQYF TRBV5-5 . TRBJ2-3 TRBD2
TGTGCCAGCAGGCAAAACAGGGGGCAATACACTGAAGCTTTCTTT CASRQNRGQYTEAFF TRBV5-4 . TRBJ1-1 TRBD1
TGTGCCAGCAGTATGAACGACAGGGGTAACTATGGCTACACCTTC CASSMNDRGNYGYTF TRBV27 . TRBJ1-2 TRBD1
TGTGCCAGCAGTTTATCGCCCGAGGGCCGGGGAGAGACCCAGTACTTC CASSLSPEGRGETQYF TRBV27 once TRBJ2-5 .
TGTGCCAGCTCACCACCGTGGGACAGGGGGAAGAGAACTGAAGCTTTCTTT CASSPPWDRGKRTEAFF TRBV18 once TRBJ1-1 TRBD1
TGTGCCAGCAGCTTGCTGTCAGGCCAGCCCCAGCATTTT CASSLLSGQPQHF TRBV7-9 . TRBJ1-5 .
TGTGCCAGCAGCCCCCCCAGGCGGAACACCGGGGAGCTGTTTTTT CASSPPRRNTGELFF TRBV3-1/TRBV3-2 . TRBJ2-2 .
TGTGCCAGTAGTATTACAGGCGGGAACACTGAAGCTTTCTTT CASSITGGNTEAFF TRBV19 . TRBJ1-1 .
TGTGCCAGCAGCTTAATGACAGGGAGCACAGATACGCAGTATTTT CASSLMTGSTDTQYF TRBV7-9 . TRBJ2-3 TRBD1
TGTGCCAGCAGCTTAGTCCCCCAGTCCTCTGGAAACACCATATATTTT CASSLVPQSSGNTIYF TRBV7-2 . TRBJ1-3 .
TGTGCCAGCAGCCCCCAGGGCAGCACAGATACGCAGTATTTT CASSPQGSTDTQYF TRBV9 . TRBJ2-3 .
TGTGCCATCGCGGCAGCGGGAGGAGAGCAGTTCTTC CAIAAAGGEQFF TRBV10-3 . TRBJ2-1 TRBD2